The rows below give T cell receptor beta chains drawn from one sample of a study of CD8+CD57+ T cells in acquired aplastic anemia. MiXCR was run by TCRdb on the reads, yielding one entry per CDR3 protein. The table records 200,000 or so distinct CDR3 sequences, about three fifths of them present only once. The sample taken for sequencing was sorted CD4+, CD8+, or CD8+CD57+ T cells (not recorded which) from PBMCs. These receptors were obtained from a human donor with severe aplastic anemia or a healthy control (not recorded which). Each CDR3 is given with its conserved first and last residue. Fields, in order: V gene, clone size, D gene, J gene, CDR3 DNA, CDR3 protein. A D gene is named only where the DNA matches it firmly. Rows give clone size only sometimes, using once, few, many, or a class for an expanded clone.

TRBV5-8,many,.,TRBJ1-1,TGTGCCAGCAGACTGGACAGCTCGGGCACTGAAGCTTTCTTT,CASRLDSSGTEAFF
TRBV5-1,many,TRBD1,TRBJ1-4,TGCGCCAGCAGCTTTCTTGGGACAGGGAATGCGGAACTGTTTTTT,CASSFLGTGNAELFF
TRBV19,many,.,TRBJ2-7,TGTGCCAGTAAAGGCCCCTCCTACGAGCAGTACTTC,CASKGPSYEQYF
TRBV25-1,.,.,TRBJ2-7,TGTGCCAGCAGTGATCTACGTGGGACCCTCGAGCAGTACTTT,CASSDLRGTLEQYF
TRBV19,many,.,TRBJ1-1,TGTGCCAGTAGTGAGGGGCCGAATAAAGCTTTCTTT,CASSEGPNKAFF
TRBV6-5,many,TRBD1,TRBJ1-1,TGTGCCAGCAGTTGGAGACAGGGACATCCTGAAGCTTTCTTT,CASSWRQGHPEAFF
TRBV5-4,.,.,TRBJ2-7,TGTGCCAGCAGCCCGGGGGGCCGAAGCTCCTACGAGCAGTACTTC,CASSPGGRSSYEQYF
TRBV20-1,.,.,TRBJ2-1,TGCAGTGCTAGACCCAAGTACAATGAGCAGTTCTTC,CSARPKYNEQFF
TRBV10-3,few,.,TRBJ2-7,TGTGCCATCAGCCGGGACACCTCCTACGAGCAGTACTTC,CAISRDTSYEQYF
TRBV24-1,.,.,TRBJ2-3,TGTGCCACCAGCCAGGGACATCCTAGCACAGATACGCAGTATTTT,CATSQGHPSTDTQYF
TRBV20-1,.,.,TRBJ1-1,TGCAGTGCCGGTGGGGGCGTGACTGAAGCTTTCTTT,CSAGGGVTEAFF
TRBV19,.,TRBD1,TRBJ2-7,TGTGCCAGTAGTGAAGGGACAGCAGTTGCCTACGAGCAGTACTTC,CASSEGTAVAYEQYF
TRBV24-1,.,.,TRBJ1-2,TGTGCCACCAGTGAGGGCGGGAACTATGGCTACACCTTC,CATSEGGNYGYTF
TRBV11-2,.,.,TRBJ1-1,TGTGCCAGCAGCTTTCTCCAGGCTGGTGGGACTGAAGCTGTCTTT,CASSFLQAGGTEAVF
TRBV9,.,TRBD1,TRBJ2-1,TGTGCCAGTAGCGTAGAGGGACAGTCCTACAATGAGCAGTTCTTC,CASSVEGQSYNEQFF
TRBV7-2,.,TRBD1,TRBJ2-5,TGTGCCAGCAGTAACAAAAGACCCGGGACAGGGGAGACCCAGTACTTC,CASSNKRPGTGETQYF
TRBV12-3/TRBV12-4,many,.,TRBJ2-7,TGTGCCAGCGGCTCCTCTGGGGCGGTGAACTACGAGCAGTACTTC,CASGSSGAVNYEQYF
TRBV20-1,.,TRBD1,TRBJ2-5,TGCAGTGCTAAGGGGACAGCAATTCAAGAGACCCAGTACTTC,CSAKGTAIQETQYF
TRBV2,few,.,TRBJ1-1,TGTGCCAGCAGGGAGAACACTGAAGCTTTCTTT,CASRENTEAFF
TRBV7-2,.,TRBD2,TRBJ2-7,TGTGCCAGCAGCTTGACGGGACTAGCTATTGGTGCCTACGGGCAGTACTTC,CASSLTGLAIGAYGQYF
TRBV7-3,.,.,TRBJ2-5,TGTGCCAGCAGCTCTCAGGCCGCGGGGACCCAGTACTTC,CASSSQAAGTQYF
TRBV7-8,many,.,TRBJ2-5,TGTGCCAGCAGCTCGACCCCCGCTCTCCCTCCCAATGACCAGTACTTC,CASSSTPALPPNDQYF
TRBV20-1,.,.,TRBJ2-7,TGCAGTGCTATTGGGCCCTTGCCCCCCTACGAGCAGTACTTC,CSAIGPLPPYEQYF
TRBV9,many,.,TRBJ1-3,TGTGCCAGCAGCGTAGGTGGTGAAAACACCATATATTTT,CASSVGGENTIYF
TRBV20-1,few,.,TRBJ2-7,TGCAGTGCTAGTCGCGCGCTAGTCTCCTACGAGCAGTACTTC,CSASRALVSYEQYF
TRBV20-1,.,TRBD1,TRBJ2-7,TGCAGTGCTCAGGACAGGGGGCGATCCTACGAGCAGTACTTC,CSAQDRGRSYEQYF
TRBV10-3,few,TRBD1,TRBJ1-6,TGTGCCATCGGACAGGACTCGAATTCACCCCTCCACTTT,CAIGQDSNSPLHF
TRBV7-9,.,.,TRBJ1-1,TGTGCCAGCAGCCCGACAGAAATGAACACTGAAGCTTTCTTT,CASSPTEMNTEAFF
TRBV25-1,.,.,TRBJ1-1,TGTGCCAGCAGTGAATCTGGGAACACTGAAGCTTTCTTT,CASSESGNTEAFF
TRBV20-1,.,.,TRBJ1-2,TGCAGTACTAGAGGGGGCTATGGCTACACCTTC,CSTRGGYGYTF
TRBV5-1,.,.,TRBJ2-5,TGCGCCAGCAGCCCACGCCGACTAGACCAAGAGACCCAGTACTTC,CASSPRRLDQETQYF
TRBV15,.,TRBD1,TRBJ1-5,TGTGCCACCAGCGGGACAGGGTTGGATCAGCCCCAGCATTTT,CATSGTGLDQPQHF
TRBV7-6,once,TRBD1,TRBJ2-7,TGTGCCAGCAGCTTAGATACCGGGACAGGGGGCGAGCAGTACTTC,CASSLDTGTGGEQYF
TRBV25-1,.,TRBD1,TRBJ2-1,TGTGCCAGCAGTGAATATGGGACAGGTGAGCAGTTCTTC,CASSEYGTGEQFF
TRBV7-2,.,.,TRBJ2-7,TGTGCCAGCACCCCGTATAGGGCAGACTACGAGCAGTACTTC,CASTPYRADYEQYF
TRBV9,.,TRBD1,TRBJ1-6,TGTGCCAGCAGCGCGGACAGGGGTTCCTATAATTCACCCCTCCACTTT,CASSADRGSYNSPLHF
TRBV6-5,many,.,TRBJ1-1,TGTGCCAGCAGTTACTCACTTTGGGACAACATGATGAACACTGAAGCTTTCTTT,CASSYSLWDNMMNTEAFF
TRBV7-2,.,TRBD2,TRBJ2-7,TGTGCCAGCAGTGTAGCGGGGACGACCTCCTACGAGCAGTACTTC,CASSVAGTTSYEQYF
TRBV15,.,.,TRBJ1-3,TGTGCCACCAGCAGACCGAATGGAAACACCATATATTTT,CATSRPNGNTIYF
TRBV15,.,.,TRBJ2-7,TGTGCCACCGGGGACCGTTCCTACGAGCAGTACTTC,CATGDRSYEQYF